This T cell receptor beta chain comes out of a study of brain T cells in children with intractable seizures. Germline values: CDR1 SGHNT, CDR2 YYREEE (reference sequence). The CDR3 totals 15 residues. Deletions cut 4 bases from V and 0 bases from J, with 11 bases between. Described time point: blood from clinic visit 5 months post-surgery; TSC patient then seizure free. TCRdb's copy holds only in-frame clones and misses some; the assay was immunoSEQ multiplex PCR. The sample carries 340,000 or so clones, roughly 93% recorded once. This material consisted of peripheral blood, taken less than 6 months after surgery. This clonotype originated in a boy under two years old with tuberous sclerosis and intractable seizures. This chain links TRBV5-4 with TRBJ2-1, with D perhaps assigned TRBD1 or TRBD2 (5 bases each). CDR3 sequence (DNA): TGTGCCAGCAGCCCACGGGGCCCCTCCTACAATGAGCAGTTCTTC. Translation gives CASSPRGPSYNEQFF.